This T cell receptor (beta chain) was recovered during a study of T-cell reconstitution after alpha-beta-depleted transplantation in children. This clonotype was seen repeatedly, ten times or more. The CDR3 spans 15 residues. V was pared by 1 base and J by 3 bases, with 13 bases between. It was with unique molecular identifiers that the TCRbeta library was prepared. Using its own MiXCR run on the PCR reads, TCRdb lists one record per CDR3 protein. Of around 500,000 distinct CDR3 sequences in the sample, around 13% were seen once. The sequences come from PBMCs from the stem cell graft donor, collected from the stem cell graft. The source is a human donor who donated a stem cell graft to a child with combined immunodeficiency. The J gene is TRBJ2-7, the V gene TRBV12-3 or TRBV12-4, with D perhaps TRBD1 or TRBD2 (6 bases each). In DNA form, the CDR3 reads TGTGCCAGCAGTTTAGGATGGGGGGCAATCTACGAGCAGTACTTC. Its protein is CASSLGWGAIYEQYF.